Here is one T cell receptor (beta chain) with its context. Trimming took 3 bases from V and 2 from J; bases not matched to a gene: 4. CDR1 is MDHEN, CDR2 SYDVKM, per germline. The CDR3 spans 15 residues. This specimen belongs to a study of T cell changes during pregnancy in multiple sclerosis. The protocol was immunoSEQ multiplex PCR, while the TCRdb copy is restricted to in-frame clones and leaves out a portion. The sample shows about 41,000 clones, 90% of them seen only once. The chain carries TRBV28 and TRBJ2-3; 8 positions agree with TRBD1. The receptor comes from a female donor with multiple sclerosis, enrolled in a pregnancy study. Source: CD8+ T cells from peripheral blood mononuclear cells, taken in the third trimester of pregnancy. The CDR3 sequence: CASSFGTGITDTQYF. DNA for the CDR3: TGTGCCAGCAGTTTCGGGACAGGAATCACAGATACGCAGTATTTT.